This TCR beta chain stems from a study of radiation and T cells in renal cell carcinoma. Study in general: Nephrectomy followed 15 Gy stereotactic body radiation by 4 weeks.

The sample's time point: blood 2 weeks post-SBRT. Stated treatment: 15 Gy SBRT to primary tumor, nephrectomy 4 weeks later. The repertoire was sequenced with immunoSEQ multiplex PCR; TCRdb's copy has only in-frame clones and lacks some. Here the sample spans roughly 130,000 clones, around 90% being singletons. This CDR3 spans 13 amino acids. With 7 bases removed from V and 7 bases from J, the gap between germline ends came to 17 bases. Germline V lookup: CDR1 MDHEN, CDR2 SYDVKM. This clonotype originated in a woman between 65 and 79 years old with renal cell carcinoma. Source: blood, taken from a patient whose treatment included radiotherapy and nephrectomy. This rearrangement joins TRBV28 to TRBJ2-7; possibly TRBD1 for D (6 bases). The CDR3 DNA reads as TGTGCCAGCACTAGGGACACTTTAGGAGAGCAGTACTTC. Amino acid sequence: CASTRDTLGEQYF. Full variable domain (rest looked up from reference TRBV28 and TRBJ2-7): DVKVTQSSRYLVKRTGEKVFLECVQDMDHENMFWYRQDPGLGLRLIYFSYDVKMKEKGDIPEGYSVSREKKERFSLILESASTNQTSMYLCASTRDTLGEQYFGPGTRLTVT.